Sequencing of this TCR beta chain was carried out in a study of vaccination effects on CD4 cells after COVID-19. Study information: Supplemented with roughly 9.6 IU/ml IL-2 and roughly 9.2 ug/ml peptides, under 2.5 million PBMC per well were kept in culture. Findings and caveats of the study: In convalescents, post-vaccine spike-reactive clones were mainly new clones induced by vaccination. Infection-derived and vaccine-derived clones contracted markedly late after vaccination.

Researchers isolated CD4+ T cells once around 11 days of culture had elapsed. The person had a PCR-confirmed SARS-CoV-2 infection during March to December 2020. Germline V gene data show CDR1 as LNHNV and CDR2 as YYDKDF (reference sequence). With V trimmed by 3 bases and J by 1 base, 3 bases remained unmatched. CDR3 length: 16 residues. As concerns this clone: What it binds is not known.

The table came from immunoSEQ multiplex PCR; TCRdb's copy has only in-frame clones and leaves some out. The table has about 46,000 clones, 74% seen once; the top ten hold roughly 8.7%. The chain uses TRBV15 and TRBJ1-5; TRBD1 agrees at 10 bases. The clonotype originates from a human donor who had a prior SARS-CoV-2 infection. Sample: CD4+ T cells from PBMCs cultured without peptide, taken before COVID-19 vaccination. CDR3 DNA sequence: TGTGCCACCAGCAGGTTGACAGGGGGCAGCAATCAGCCCCAGCATTTT. Protein product: CATSRLTGGSNQPQHF.